This passage covers 2 T cell receptor beta chains from one sample sequenced in a study of blood T cell repertoires in COVID-19. Produced via immunoSEQ multiplex PCR; TCRdb's table is partial and in-frame only. This table has around 190,000 clones, about 88% appearing once. The sample comprised peripheral blood. These receptor sequences come from a man aged 50 to 59 with COVID-19, enrolled during active disease.

By share of the sample, this clone is medium-sized. The V call is TRBV27, the J call TRBJ2-7, with TRBD2 matching over 15 bases. Unmatched junction bases numbered 7, after V lost 3 bases and J lost 4 bases. The CDR3 is made up of 17 amino acids. Germline CDR1 reads MNHEY; CDR2 reads SMNVEV (reference sequence). CDR3 coding DNA: TGTGCCAGCAGTTTTGGGGTGGGGACTAGCGGGAGGTACGAGCAGTACTTC. As protein: CASSFGVGTSGRYEQYF.

The chain is built from TRBV6-1 and TRBJ2-1; D gene ambiguous. The CDR3 length is 11 residues. From germline, CDR1 is MNHNS and CDR2 SASEGT. With 3 bases removed from V and 9 bases from J, the gap between germline ends came to 6 bases. CDR3 loop: CASSDILEQFF. The CDR3, as DNA: TGTGCCAGCAGTGATATACTTGAGCAGTTCTTC.